Given below is one TCR beta chain in context. This specimen includes other DNA sequences encoding the same CDR3. This study enrolled people aged about 18 to 100 from around 26 US geographic areas. Exposed participants came across a COVID-19 case within 2 weeks before study entry. The sample comes from a study of blood T cell repertoires in COVID-19. Study in general: PBMCs, B-cell-depleted T cells, or T cells provided the cDNA or gDNA that made up the material.

Study processing details: Amplifying reference gene primers gave estimates of nucleated cell counts. Sequencing used immunoSEQ multiplex PCR; TCRdb keeps in-frame clones, though not all of them. That table gives V, J and clone size, and the DNA gave D and trimming. In the table there are around 340,000 clones, 85% to 90% of which are singletons. This CDR3 spans 13 amino acids. V was clipped by 1 base and J by 6 bases; unmatched bases: 2. Germline loops: CDR1 SGHRS, CDR2 YFSETQ. The specimen was PBMCs or T cells enriched from blood (not recorded which). V is TRBV5-1 and J is TRBJ1-2; TRBD1 aligns across 8 bases. The TCR sequence derives from a woman in her twenties or thirties who had been exposed to COVID-19. The CDR3 nucleotides read TGCGCCAGCAGCTTGTCGACAGGGGATGGCTACACCTTC. Translation: CASSLSTGDGYTF.